This T cell receptor beta chain was found in a study of T cell responses to AZD1222 COVID-19 vaccine. TCRdb's table, derived via immunoSEQ multiplex PCR, lists solely in-frame clones and lacks some. The data contain some 130,000 clones, roughly 91% of them singletons. V trimming: 5 bases; J trimming: 6 bases; junction bases outside the gene matches: 10. There are 15 residues in the CDR3. Germline V gives CDR1 KGHSH, CDR2 LQKENI. Regarding this clone: Its antigen is currently unknown.

Study-wide results and limits: All repertoire sampling was performed exclusively after the peak T cell response. Close to half of spike-specific TCRs reportedly recognize unmutated variant regions. There were mostly white British donors and more females than males, and clonal diversity was possibly underestimated.

The sequence came from an adult who received the AZD1222 COVID-19 vaccine. The material sequenced was peripheral blood, taken 28 days after the second AZD1222 dose. The chain employs TRBV18 and TRBJ2-3; 8 bases are shared with TRBD1. The CDR3 is CASSSQGAMGDTQYF. CDR3 nucleotide sequence: TGTGCCAGCTCATCCCAGGGGGCTATGGGGGATACGCAGTATTTT.